This TCR beta chain appears in the sequencing data of a study of blood T cell repertoires in COVID-19. For the study at large: From T cells, B-cell-depleted T cells, or PBMCs came the material, which was cDNA or gDNA.

Using immunoSEQ multiplex PCR, the repertoire was profiled, and TCRdb retains in-frame clones only, with some absent. Of about 57,000 clones in the sample, roughly four fifths are singletons; the top ten hold roughly 8%. The sequenced sample was peripheral blood. This TCR was sampled from a woman older than 75 with acute or convalescent COVID-19.

CDR3 loop: CASSEVNQPQHF. CDR3 DNA: TGTGCCAGTAGTGAGGTAAATCAGCCCCAGCATTTT. The genes are TRBV19 and TRBJ1-5, with D unresolved. This CDR3 contains 12 residues. The V end lost 5 bases, the J end lost 4 bases, and 6 bases lay between the germline ends. The germline gives CDR1 LNHDA, CDR2 SQIVND (reference sequence).